This record concerns one T cell receptor (beta chain) sequence. Its cognate antigen is unknown. The sample originates from a study of cytomegalovirus exposure and HLA in healthy donors. Overall study: A subsequent analysis stated that the approximately 110 validation repertoires were run on the same platform as the approximately 700 first-cohort repertoires.

Separation from the approximately 670-subject first cohort characterized the roughly 110-subject validation cohort, to which the donors belonged. Findings and limits, study-wide: In vitro assays verified that a few CMV-associated chains recognized CMV antigens specifically. In the 120 or so validation repertoires, about 95% of cluster scores exceeded 0, per a later analysis.

Sequencing used immunoSEQ multiplex PCR; TCRdb keeps in-frame clones, though not all of them. The sample holds 76,000 or so clones, nearly 95% seen once. Trimming took 4 bases from V and 6 from J; bases not matched to a gene: 6. CDR1 SQVTM and CDR2 ANQGSEA come from the germline V gene. The CDR3 contains 13 residues. The V gene is TRBV29-1, the J gene TRBJ2-1, with 7 bases identical to TRBD1. The source of this sequence is a woman between 18 and 29 years old in good health and CMV-seronegative. The sequencing sample was made of PBMCs. CDR3 bases: TGCAGCGTTGGTAGACAGGGACCCAATGAGCAGTTCTTC. This gives the protein CSVGRQGPNEQFF.